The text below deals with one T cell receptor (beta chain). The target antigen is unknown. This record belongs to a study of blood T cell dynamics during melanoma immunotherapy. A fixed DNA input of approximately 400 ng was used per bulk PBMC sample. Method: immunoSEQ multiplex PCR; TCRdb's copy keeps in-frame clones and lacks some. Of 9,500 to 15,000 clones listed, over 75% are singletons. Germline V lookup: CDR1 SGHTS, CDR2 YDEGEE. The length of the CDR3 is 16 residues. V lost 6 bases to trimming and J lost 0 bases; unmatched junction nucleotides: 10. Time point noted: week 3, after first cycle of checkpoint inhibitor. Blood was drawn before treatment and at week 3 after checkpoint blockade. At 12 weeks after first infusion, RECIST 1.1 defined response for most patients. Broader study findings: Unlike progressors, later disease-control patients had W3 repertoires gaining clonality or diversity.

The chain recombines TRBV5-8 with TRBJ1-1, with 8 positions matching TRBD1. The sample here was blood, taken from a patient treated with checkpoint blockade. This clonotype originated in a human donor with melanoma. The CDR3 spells CASIIHRGAMNTEAFF. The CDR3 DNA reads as TGTGCCAGCATCATCCACAGGGGGGCCATGAACACTGAAGCTTTCTTT.